What follows are 24 T cell receptor beta chains derived from one specimen sequenced in a study of CD8+ T cells in alopecia areata. Sequencing relied on a cDNA template that was reverse transcribed from extracted RNA. Only in-frame clones appear in the TCRdb table, and some are missing; sequencing was by immunoSEQ multiplex PCR. The sample includes under 250,000 clones, 56% of them seen just once. The sequenced sample was CD8+ T cells sorted from blood. Every receptor here comes from a human donor in good health.

The gene calls are TRBV29-1 and TRBJ2-5; possibly TRBD2 for D (6 bases). This CDR3 contains 14 residues. In germline, CDR1 is SQVTM, CDR2 ANQGSEA. Trimming shortened V by 3 bases and J by 4 bases, and 15 bases separated the two germline ends. CDR3 amino acids: CSVEKAGRGETQYF. CDR3 nucleotides: TGCAGCGTTGAGAAGGCGGGGCGGGGAGAGACCCAGTACTTC. The full variable domain, with the rest looked up from reference TRBV29-1 and TRBJ2-5, is SAVISQKPSRDICQRGTSLTIQCQVDSQVTMMFWYRQQPGQSLTLIATANQGSEATYESGFVIDKFPISRPNLTFSTLTVSNMSPEDSSIYLCSVEKAGRGETQYFGPGTRLLVL.

The table lists this clone with a count of one. The chain links TRBV4-1 to TRBJ1-2, with D tentatively TRBD1 (6 bases). Trimming cost V 0 bases and J 3 bases, with 8 bases left between them. Germline CDR1 reads MGHRA; CDR2 reads YSYEKL. The CDR3 loop spans 14 amino acids. The CDR3 sequence is CASSQDRGDYGYTF. For the CDR3, the DNA is TGCGCCAGCAGCCAAGACAGGGGAGACTATGGCTACACCTTC.

The sample holds a few counts of this clone. The rearrangement uses TRBV25-1 and TRBJ1-6; tentative D call: TRBD1 (5 bases). There are 14 residues in the CDR3. Germline V gene data show CDR1 as MGHDK and CDR2 as SYGVNS. V was clipped by 2 bases and J by 9 bases, with 11 bases between them. The DNA for the CDR3 is TGTGCCAGCAGTGAAGGGGGAAGCGGTTCACCCCTCCACTTT. This sequence encodes CASSEGGSGSPLHF.

The J gene is TRBJ1-4, the V gene TRBV9; unclear D gene. This CDR3 region has 12 residues. The germline V and J ends were trimmed by 7 bases and 4 bases, with 8 bases remaining between them. Germline V gene sequence: CDR1 SGDLS, CDR2 YYNGEE. CDR3 coding DNA: TGTGCCAGCGGGCGGATTAATGAAAAACTGTTTTTT. This gives the protein CASGRINEKLFF. The full variable domain, rest sourced from reference TRBV9 and TRBJ1-4, is DSGVTQTPKHLITATGQRVTLRCSPRSGDLSVYWYQQSLDQGLQFLIQYYNGEERAKGNILERFSAQQFPDLHSELNLSSLELGDSALYFCASGRINEKLFFGSGTQLSVL.

V and J are TRBV11-2 and TRBJ2-5; D is unresolved. With 4 bases removed from V and 5 bases from J, the gap between germline ends came to 8 bases. The CDR3 has 12 amino acids. Germline V gene lookup returns CDR1 SGHAT and CDR2 FQNNGV. The CDR3 protein is CASSSLSETQYF. The CDR3 DNA sequence: TGTGCCAGCAGCTCCCTTTCCGAGACCCAGTACTTC.

The rearrangement links TRBV27 to TRBJ2-1; 11 nucleotides line up with TRBD2. With V trimmed by 5 bases and J by 4 bases, 7 bases remained unmatched. This CDR3 is 16 amino acids long. From germline, CDR1 is MNHEY and CDR2 SMNVEV (reference sequence). The DNA for the CDR3 is TGTGCCAGCAGTCCGACTAGCGGGGCTTCATACAATGAGCAGTTCTTC. Translating gives CASSPTSGASYNEQFF.

The rearrangement joins TRBV2 to TRBJ1-5, with 7 nucleotides matching TRBD1. Germline values: CDR1 SNHLY, CDR2 FYNNEI. The CDR3 loop spans 18 amino acids. J was trimmed by 2 bases and V by 0 bases; bases with no gene match: 10. CDR3 loop: CASSEADRVSRGNQPQHF. CDR3 in DNA: TGTGCCAGCAGTGAAGCCGACAGGGTGTCTAGAGGCAATCAGCCCCAGCATTTT.

In nucleotides, the CDR3 is TGTGCCAGCACCCTAGGGGTTTCGGAGACCCAGTACTTC. Amino acids: CASTLGVSETQYF. This chain joins TRBV13 and TRBJ2-5, with D possibly being TRBD1 (5 bases). The CDR3 has 13 amino acids. V lost 7 bases to trimming and J lost 5 bases, with 14 bases between them. The germline V gene encodes CDR1 PRHDT and CDR2 FYEKMQ (reference sequence).

The rearrangement links TRBV27 to TRBJ1-1; D might be TRBD1 (6 bases). V lost 8 bases to trimming and J lost 5 bases, with 12 bases between them. The CDR3 length is 12 residues. Germline V lookup: CDR1 MNHEY, CDR2 SMNVEV (reference sequence). In nucleotides, the CDR3 is TGTGCCAGCGCGGGGGGCGCGACTGAAGCTTTCTTT. This translates into CASAGGATEAFF.

This clone showed up just a few times. The chain recombines TRBV29-1 with TRBJ2-3; 8 nucleotides align to TRBD2. V lost 4 bases, J lost 2 bases, and 11 bases stayed unmatched. This CDR3 region has 16 residues. Germline V gene sequence: CDR1 SQVTM, CDR2 ANQGSEA. CDR3 nucleotide sequence: TGCAGCGTTGTTAATCTGGCGGGGGGAACCACAGATACGCAGTATTTT. This sequence encodes CSVVNLAGGTTDTQYF.

The V gene is TRBV7-6, the J gene TRBJ2-7; possibly TRBD1 for D (6 bases). Germline V gene lookup returns CDR1 SGHVS and CDR2 FNYEAQ. This CDR3 region has 15 residues. Between the trimmed V and J ends, which lost 5 bases and 4 bases, there was a span of 18 bases. CDR3 DNA: TGTGCCAGCAGCCCGAGGGCAGGGGTTTCGTACGAGCAGTACTTC. This codes for CASSPRAGVSYEQYF.

The chain has TRBV6-1 and TRBJ1-5, with D hard to call. V gave up 6 bases and J gave up 7 bases, with 4 bases separating them. Per the germline V gene, CDR1 is MNHNS and CDR2 is SASEGT. CDR3 length: 10 amino acids. CDR3 in DNA: TGTGCCAGCAGCGACCAGCCCCAGCATTTT. It is translated as CASSDQPQHF.

The rearrangement uses TRBV6-5 and TRBJ1-2; 8 nucleotides match TRBD1. In germline, CDR1 is MNHEY, CDR2 SVGAGI. V lost 6 bases, J lost 3 bases, and 9 bases stayed unmatched. CDR3 size: 15 residues. CDR3 sequence (DNA): TGTGCCAGCAGCCAGACACTGACAGGGGACTATGGCTACACCTTC. This translates into CASSQTLTGDYGYTF.

V is TRBV29-1 and J is TRBJ2-7, with D hard to call. Germline V CDR1 and CDR2: SQVTM, ANQGSEA. The CDR3 is 13 residues long. The ends were cut back, 6 bases at V and 1 base at J, with 13 bases in the middle. This CDR3 reads CSVAPSPSYEQYF. The CDR3 coding sequence is TGCAGCGTGGCCCCGAGTCCTTCCTACGAGCAGTACTTC.

The chain carries TRBV30 and TRBJ1-2; TRBD1 matches 7 bases. V trimming: 6 bases; J trimming: 3 bases; junction bases outside the gene matches: 7. This CDR3 has 13 residues. Germline CDR1 is GTSNPN and CDR2 is SVGIG (reference sequence). The CDR3 loop reads CACPDTGDYGYTF. The CDR3 DNA reads TGTGCCTGCCCGGACACAGGGGACTATGGCTACACCTTC.

V usage is TRBV27 and J usage is TRBJ2-7; 9 nucleotides agree with TRBD1. Trimming removed 5 bases from V and 5 bases from J; junction bases left unmatched: 4. Germline V gives CDR1 MNHEY, CDR2 SMNVEV (reference sequence). The CDR3 is made up of 13 amino acids. CDR3 sequence (DNA): TGTGCCAGCAGTCTGACAGGGGGTAACGAGCAGTACTTC. It yields the protein CASSLTGGNEQYF.

This clone was seen a handful of times. This rearrangement joins TRBV25-1 to TRBJ2-7; D call uncertain. V lost 3 bases to trimming and J lost 3 bases, with 6 bases between them. The V gene's germline CDR1 is MGHDK and CDR2 SYGVNS. This CDR3 spans 12 amino acids. DNA of the CDR3: TGTGCCAGCAGTGAGATACACTACGAGCAGTACTTC. It is translated as CASSEIHYEQYF.

This clone was observed a handful of times. This chain joins TRBV4-2 and TRBJ2-5; D gene unclear. Trimming left V 0 bases short and J 2 bases short, with 10 bases between. The CDR3 has 15 amino acids. CDR1 and CDR2 from the germline V gene are LGHNA and YNFKEQ. DNA of the CDR3: TGTGCCAGCAGCCAAGATCTGGCAGAGCAAGAGACCCAGTACTTC. Its translation: CASSQDLAEQETQYF.

A few counts support this clone. The chain has TRBV5-6 and TRBJ2-5; D is unclear. V was shortened by 2 bases and J by 5 bases, with 19 bases between the two germline ends. Germline V gene sequence: CDR1 SGHDT, CDR2 YYEEEE. The CDR3 has 16 residues. This chain's CDR3 is CASSLYNSWWWETQYF. Written as DNA, the CDR3 is TGTGCCAGCAGCTTATATAACAGCTGGTGGTGGGAGACCCAGTACTTC.

This clone has only a few counts. The chain couples TRBV2 to TRBJ1-2, with 10 bases matching TRBD1. V trimming: 8 bases; J trimming: 5 bases; junction bases outside the gene matches: 5. The CDR3 is 13 amino acids. Germline CDR1 and CDR2: SNHLY and FYNNEI. The CDR3 loop is CASRDRGLYGYTF. The CDR3 DNA is TGTGCCAGCCGGGACAGGGGACTATATGGCTACACCTTC.

This chain connects TRBV1 to TRBJ1-5. TRBV1 is a listed pseudogene. The CDR3 covers 15 residues. The CDR3 region is CTSSRPPGGNQPQHF. The CDR3 DNA follows: TGCACCAGCAGCCGCCCACCCGGGGGCAATCAGCCCCAGCATTTT.

This clone was seen more than once but under ten times. The chain carries TRBV12-5 and TRBJ2-7; possible D gene TRBD1, 7 bases. V lost 0 bases and J lost 2, with 14 bases in between. Looked up from germline, CDR1 is LGHNT and CDR2 is FRNRAP. CDR3 length: 16 residues. The CDR3 DNA follows: TGTGCTAGTGGTTTGGTAGTGCGCGGGACAGCCTACGAGCAGTACTTC. Protein: CASGLVVRGTAYEQYF.

CDR3 DNA sequence: TGTGCCAGCAGTTTCCTGAAACCGGATGGGGGAGACTATGGCTACACCTTC. Protein product: CASSFLKPDGGDYGYTF. The chain employs TRBV27 and TRBJ1-2; the D gene is possibly TRBD1 (5 bases). This CDR3 spans 17 amino acids. V dropped 3 bases and J dropped 3 bases, with 20 bases sitting between them. Looked up from germline, CDR1 is MNHEY and CDR2 is SMNVEV (reference sequence).

The chain joins TRBV13 to TRBJ1-1; D is possibly TRBD1 (5 bases). This CDR3 has 14 amino acids. Trimming shortened V by 3 bases and J by 0 bases, and 8 bases separated the two germline ends. Germline lookup yields CDR1 PRHDT and CDR2 FYEKMQ (reference sequence). CDR3 sequence: CASSFRQMNTEAFF. The CDR3 coding sequence is TGTGCCAGCAGCTTTCGACAGATGAACACTGAAGCTTTCTTT. The whole variable domain, filled in from reference TRBV13 and TRBJ1-1, reads AAGVIQSPRHLIKEKRETATLKCYPIPRHDTVYWYQQGPGQDPQFLISFYEKMQSDKGSIPDRFSAQQFSDYHSELNMSSLELGDSALYFCASSFRQMNTEAFFGQGTRLTVV.